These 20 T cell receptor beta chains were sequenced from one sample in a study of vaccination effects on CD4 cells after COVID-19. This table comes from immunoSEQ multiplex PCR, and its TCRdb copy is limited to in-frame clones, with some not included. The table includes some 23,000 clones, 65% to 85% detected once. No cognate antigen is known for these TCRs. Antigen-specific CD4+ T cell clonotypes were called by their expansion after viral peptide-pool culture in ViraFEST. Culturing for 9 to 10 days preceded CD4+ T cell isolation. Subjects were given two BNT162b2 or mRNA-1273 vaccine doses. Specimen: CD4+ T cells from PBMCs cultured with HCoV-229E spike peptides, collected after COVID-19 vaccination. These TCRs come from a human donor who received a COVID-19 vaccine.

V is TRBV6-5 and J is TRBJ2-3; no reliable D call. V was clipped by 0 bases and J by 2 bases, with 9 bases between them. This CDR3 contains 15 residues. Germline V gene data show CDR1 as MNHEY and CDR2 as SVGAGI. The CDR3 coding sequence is TGTGCCAGCAGTTACTCGAGTACAAACACAGATACGCAGTATTTT. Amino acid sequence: CASSYSSTNTDTQYF.

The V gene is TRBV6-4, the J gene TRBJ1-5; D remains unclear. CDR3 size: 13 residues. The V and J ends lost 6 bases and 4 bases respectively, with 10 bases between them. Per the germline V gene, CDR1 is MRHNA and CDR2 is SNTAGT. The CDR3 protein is CASSSDGNQPQHF. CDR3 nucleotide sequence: TGTGCCAGCAGCAGTGACGGGAATCAGCCCCAGCATTTT.

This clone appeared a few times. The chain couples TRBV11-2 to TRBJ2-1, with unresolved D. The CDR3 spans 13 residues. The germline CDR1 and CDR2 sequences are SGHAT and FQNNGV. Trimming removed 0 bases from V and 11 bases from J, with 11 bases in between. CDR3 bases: TGTGCCAGCAGCTTAGATCTACGGCGGCAGCAGTTCTTC. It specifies CASSLDLRRQQFF.

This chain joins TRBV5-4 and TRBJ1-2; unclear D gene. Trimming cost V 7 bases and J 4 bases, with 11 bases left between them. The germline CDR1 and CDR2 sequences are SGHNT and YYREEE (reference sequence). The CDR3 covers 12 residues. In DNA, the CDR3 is TGTGCCAGCGAGGGATTTGGCTATGGCTACACCTTC. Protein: CASEGFGYGYTF.

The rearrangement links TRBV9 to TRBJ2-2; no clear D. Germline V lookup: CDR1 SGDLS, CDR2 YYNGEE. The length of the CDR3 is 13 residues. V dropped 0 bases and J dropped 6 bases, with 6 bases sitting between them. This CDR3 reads CASSVALSGELFF. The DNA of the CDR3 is TGTGCCAGCAGCGTAGCTTTGTCCGGGGAGCTGTTTTTT.

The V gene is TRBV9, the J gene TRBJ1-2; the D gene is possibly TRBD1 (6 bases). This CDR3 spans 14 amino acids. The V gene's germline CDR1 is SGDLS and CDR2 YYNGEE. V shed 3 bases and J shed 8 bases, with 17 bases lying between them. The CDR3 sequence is CASSASRSQGGYTF. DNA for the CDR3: TGTGCCAGCAGCGCGAGCAGGTCGCAGGGGGGCTACACCTTC.

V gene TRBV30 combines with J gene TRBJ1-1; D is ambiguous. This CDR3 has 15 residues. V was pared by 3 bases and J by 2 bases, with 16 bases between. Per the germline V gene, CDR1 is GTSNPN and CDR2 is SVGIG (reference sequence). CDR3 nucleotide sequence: TGTGCCTGGAGGCCCCCTTTGGGTGCAAACACTGAAGCTTTCTTT. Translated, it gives CAWRPPLGANTEAFF.

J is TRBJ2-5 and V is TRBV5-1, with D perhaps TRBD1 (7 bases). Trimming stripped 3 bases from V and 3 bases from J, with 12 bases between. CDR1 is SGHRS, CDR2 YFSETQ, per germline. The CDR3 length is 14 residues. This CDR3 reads CASSSRGEKETQYF. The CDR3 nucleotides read TGCGCCAGCAGCTCCAGGGGGGAGAAAGAGACCCAGTACTTC. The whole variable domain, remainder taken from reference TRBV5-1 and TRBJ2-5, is KAGVTQTPRYLIKTRGQQVTLSCSPISGHRSVSWYQQTPGQGLQFLFEYFSETQRNKGNFPGRFSGRQFSNSRSEMNVSTLELGDSALYLCASSSRGEKETQYFGPGTRLLVL.

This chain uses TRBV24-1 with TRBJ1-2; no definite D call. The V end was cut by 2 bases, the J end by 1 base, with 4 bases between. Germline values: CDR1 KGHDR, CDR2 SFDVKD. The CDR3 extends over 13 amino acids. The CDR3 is CATSDSHNYGYTF. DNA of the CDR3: TGTGCCACCAGTGATTCCCATAACTATGGCTACACCTTC.

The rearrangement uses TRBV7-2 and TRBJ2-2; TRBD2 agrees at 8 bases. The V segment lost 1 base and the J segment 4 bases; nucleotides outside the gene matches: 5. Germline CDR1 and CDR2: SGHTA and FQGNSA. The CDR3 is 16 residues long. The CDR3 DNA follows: TGTGCCAGCAGCTTAGACGGGAGGGGTAGCACCGGGGAGCTGTTTTTT. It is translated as CASSLDGRGSTGELFF.

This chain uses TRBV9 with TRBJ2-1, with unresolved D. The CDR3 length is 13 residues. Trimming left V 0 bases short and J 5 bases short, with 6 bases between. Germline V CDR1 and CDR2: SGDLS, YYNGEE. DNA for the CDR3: TGTGCCAGCAGCGTAGCTGAAAACAATGAGCAGTTCTTC. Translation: CASSVAENNEQFF.

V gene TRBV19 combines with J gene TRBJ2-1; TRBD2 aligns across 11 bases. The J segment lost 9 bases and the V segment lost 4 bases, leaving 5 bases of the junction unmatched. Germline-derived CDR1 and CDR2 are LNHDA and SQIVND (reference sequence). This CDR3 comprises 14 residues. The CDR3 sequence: CASSTGLAGGEQFF. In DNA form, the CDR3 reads TGTGCCAGTAGTACAGGACTAGCGGGCGGTGAGCAGTTCTTC.

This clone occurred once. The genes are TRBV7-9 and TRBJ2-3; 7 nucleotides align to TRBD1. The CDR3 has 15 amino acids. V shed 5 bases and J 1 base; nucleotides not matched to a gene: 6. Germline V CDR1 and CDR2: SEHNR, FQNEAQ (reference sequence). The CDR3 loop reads CASSLQGLGTDTQYF. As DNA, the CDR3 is TGTGCCAGCAGCCTACAGGGGCTCGGCACAGATACGCAGTATTTT.

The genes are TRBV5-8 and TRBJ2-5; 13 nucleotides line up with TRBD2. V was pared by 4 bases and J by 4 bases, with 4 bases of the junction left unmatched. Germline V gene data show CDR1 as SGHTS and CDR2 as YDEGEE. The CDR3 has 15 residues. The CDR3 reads CASSGGLAGVETQYF. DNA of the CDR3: TGTGCCAGCAGCGGAGGACTAGCGGGGGTAGAGACCCAGTACTTC.

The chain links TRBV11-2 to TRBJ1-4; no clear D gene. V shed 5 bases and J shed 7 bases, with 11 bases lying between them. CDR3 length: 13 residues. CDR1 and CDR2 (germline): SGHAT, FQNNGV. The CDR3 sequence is CASSPILGEKLFF. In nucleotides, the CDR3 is TGTGCCAGCAGCCCTATTTTGGGTGAAAAACTGTTTTTT.

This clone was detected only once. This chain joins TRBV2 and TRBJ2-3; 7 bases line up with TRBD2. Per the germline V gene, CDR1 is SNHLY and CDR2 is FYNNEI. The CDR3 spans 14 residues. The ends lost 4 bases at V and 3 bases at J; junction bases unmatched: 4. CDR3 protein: CASSGAGETDTQYF. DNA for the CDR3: TGTGCCAGCAGTGGGGCGGGGGAAACAGATACGCAGTATTTT.

CDR3 bases: TGTGCCAGCAGCTGGGGGACTAGCGGAGTCTACGAGCAGTACTTC. Translation: CASSWGTSGVYEQYF. The chain joins TRBV5-8 to TRBJ2-7; TRBD2 matches at 11 bases. The CDR3 spans 15 residues. From germline, CDR1 is SGHTS and CDR2 YDEGEE. V shed 3 bases and J 3 bases; nucleotides not matched to a gene: 5.

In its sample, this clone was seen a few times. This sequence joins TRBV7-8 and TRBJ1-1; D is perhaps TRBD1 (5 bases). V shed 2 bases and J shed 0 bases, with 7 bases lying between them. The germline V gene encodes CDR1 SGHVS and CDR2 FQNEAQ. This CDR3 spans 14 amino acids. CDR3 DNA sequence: TGTGCCAGCAGCTTACAGGGAGTGAACACTGAAGCTTTCTTT. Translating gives CASSLQGVNTEAFF.

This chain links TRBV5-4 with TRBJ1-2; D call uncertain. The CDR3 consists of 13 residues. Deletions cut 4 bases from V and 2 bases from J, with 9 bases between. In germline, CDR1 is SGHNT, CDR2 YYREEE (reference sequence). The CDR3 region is CASSPEENYGYTF. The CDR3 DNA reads TGTGCCAGCAGCCCGGAAGAGAACTATGGCTACACCTTC.

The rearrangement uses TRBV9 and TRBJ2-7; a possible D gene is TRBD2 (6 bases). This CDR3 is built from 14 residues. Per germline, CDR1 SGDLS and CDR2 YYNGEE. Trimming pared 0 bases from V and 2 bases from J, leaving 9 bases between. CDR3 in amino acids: CASSVGGDPYEQYF. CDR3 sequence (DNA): TGTGCCAGCAGCGTAGGCGGGGATCCCTACGAGCAGTACTTC.